The 25 T cell receptor beta chains reported below all come from one sample, sequenced in a study of radiotherapy plus CTLA-4 blockade in lung cancer. The data were produced by immunoSEQ multiplex PCR, yet TCRdb's version contains in-frame clones alone and is incomplete. The sample includes fewer than 70,000 clones, 70% to 85% of them seen just once. This material consisted of peripheral blood, taken from a patient treated with radiotherapy plus ipilimumab. All receptors come from a human donor with non-small cell lung cancer who had a complete response to radiotherapy plus ipilimumab.

The genes are TRBV10-3 and TRBJ2-1; TRBD2 matches 8 bases. CDR1 is ENHRY, CDR2 SYGVKD, per germline. After removal of 5 bases from V and 5 bases from J, the junction contained 5 bases not matched to a gene. The CDR3 totals 14 residues. CDR3 region: CAISLGTRNNEQFF. The CDR3 bases are TGTGCCATCAGTTTAGGGACTAGGAACAATGAGCAGTTCTTC.

The chain carries TRBV5-1 and TRBJ2-7; 12 positions match TRBD1. The CDR3 extends over 15 amino acids. Trimming removed 5 bases from V and 5 bases from J; junction bases left unmatched: 8. The germline V gene encodes CDR1 SGHRS and CDR2 YFSETQ. CDR3: CASSRSGTGGDEQYF. CDR3 DNA: TGCGCCAGCAGTCGCTCCGGGACAGGGGGCGACGAGCAGTACTTC.

This clone was seen a single time. The V and J genes are TRBV27 and TRBJ1-2; D may be TRBD1 (5 bases). V was clipped by 6 bases and J by 7 bases, with 21 bases between them. The CDR3 runs to 15 residues. Germline V gene data show CDR1 as MNHEY and CDR2 as SMNVEV (reference sequence). CDR3 loop: CASRFRDPGQGGYTF. CDR3 nucleotides: TGTGCCAGCAGATTCCGGGACCCAGGTCAGGGTGGCTACACCTTC.

This clone appeared a single time. This chain joins TRBV5-8 and TRBJ2-3; 11 positions match TRBD2. Germline V gene data show CDR1 as SGHTS and CDR2 as YDEGEE. V lost 4 bases to trimming and J lost 3 bases; unmatched junction nucleotides: 7. The CDR3 spans 16 residues. The CDR3 protein is CASSGGTSGQTDTQYF. The CDR3 coding sequence is TGTGCCAGCAGCGGTGGGACTAGCGGACAAACAGATACGCAGTATTTT.

This clone was counted once. This chain connects TRBV7-2 to TRBJ2-1, with D maybe TRBD2 (5 bases). Per germline, CDR1 SGHTA and CDR2 FQGNSA. This CDR3 is 13 amino acids long. Between the trimmed V and J ends, which lost 2 bases and 8 bases, there was a span of 10 bases. CDR3 residues: CASSLRGNYEQFF. CDR3 sequence (DNA): TGTGCCAGCAGCTTACGGGGTAACTATGAGCAGTTCTTC.

This clone occurred a few times. A junction boundary mismatches the germline segment, possibly from a read error. The CDR3: CASSPWTGTEAFF. The CDR3 nucleotides are TGTGCTAGCAGCCCCTGGACAGGCACTGAAGCTTTCTTT. The rearrangement uses TRBV7-7 and TRBJ1-1; the match to TRBD1 covers 7 bases. From germline, CDR1 is SSHAT and CDR2 FNYEAQ (reference sequence). The length of the CDR3 is 13 residues. Full variable domain (remainder filled in from reference TRBV7-7 and TRBJ1-1): GAGVSQSPRYKVTKRGQDVTLRCDPISSHATLYWYQQALGQGPEFLTYFNYEAQPDKSGLPSDRFSAERPEGSISTLTIQRTEQRDSAMYRCASSPWTGTEAFFGQGTRLTVV.

The J gene is TRBJ1-4, the V gene TRBV6-5; a possible D gene is TRBD1 (6 bases). The length of the CDR3 is 15 residues. V gave up 0 bases and J gave up 3 bases, with 8 bases separating them. The germline CDR1 and CDR2 sequences are MNHEY and SVGAGI. Here the CDR3 reads CASSYSGGPNEKLFF. The CDR3 DNA follows: TGTGCCAGCAGTTACTCGGGGGGGCCTAATGAAAAACTGTTTTTT.

This chain connects TRBV6-5 to TRBJ2-7; the match to TRBD1 covers 9 bases. Losses at the gene ends were 6 bases for V and 6 bases for J; bases not matched to a gene: 9. From germline, CDR1 is MNHEY and CDR2 SVGAGI. The CDR3 spans 14 residues. This chain's CDR3 is CASRTGTGIREQYF. CDR3 coding DNA: TGTGCCAGCAGAACCGGGACAGGGATTCGCGAGCAGTACTTC.

The chain employs TRBV5-1 and TRBJ2-3; 12 bases align to TRBD2. Germline V CDR1 and CDR2: SGHRS, YFSETQ. The CDR3 length is 15 residues. The V gene end was trimmed by 3 bases and the J gene end by 4 bases; junction bases not matched to a gene: 3. CDR3 nucleotides: TGCGCCAGCAGCTCGACTAGCGGGGGATCAGATACGCAGTATTTT. Protein product: CASSSTSGGSDTQYF.

The chain joins TRBV10-3 to TRBJ1-4, with 8 bases identical to TRBD1. Germline V CDR1 and CDR2: ENHRY, SYGVKD. This CDR3 comprises 14 residues. Trimming took 5 bases from V and 8 from J; bases not matched to a gene: 7. CDR3 residues: CAISLDRGNEKLFF. In nucleotides, the CDR3 is TGTGCCATCAGTCTAGACAGGGGAAACGAAAAACTGTTTTTT.

J is TRBJ2-5 and V is TRBV7-2, with 9 positions matching TRBD1. The CDR3 totals 13 residues. Germline V gene data show CDR1 as SGHTA and CDR2 as FQGNSA. V dropped 10 bases and J dropped 6; count of bases not matched to a gene: 9. The CDR3 region is CATSQGAVKTQYF. CDR3 nucleotide sequence: TGTGCCACCTCACAGGGGGCGGTAAAGACCCAGTACTTC.

About this clone: This CDR3 fails to terminate in the conserved phenylalanine or tryptophan, so it likely reflects a read error. The limits of the CDR3 on the DNA are not certain, so only TCRdb's listed CDR3 is given. The chain is built from TRBV11-2 and TRBJ2-7; TRBD1, as called in the table, went unchecked against the DNA. Germline V gene sequence: CDR1 SGHAT, CDR2 FQNNGV. The CDR3 is 13 amino acids long, termini counted. The CDR3 sequence: CASSPNAGQGFIS.

V gene TRBV6-5 combines with J gene TRBJ2-1; 9 bases fit TRBD2. Germline V gene lookup returns CDR1 MNHEY and CDR2 SVGAGI. The CDR3 is made up of 14 amino acids. J gave up 9 bases and V 5 bases, and 8 bases lay outside the gene matches. CDR3 bases: TGTGCCAGCAGTCCGTCTAGCGGGAAGATTGAGCAGTTCTTC. Protein product: CASSPSSGKIEQFF.

V and J are TRBV29-1 and TRBJ1-5; 7 bases are a match to TRBD1. The trim removed 6 bases at V and 3 bases at J, leaving 8 bases unmatched. The CDR3 consists of 14 residues. Germline CDR1 and CDR2: SQVTM and ANQGSEA. The chain's CDR3 is CSVRTTGLNQPQHF. Written as DNA, the CDR3 is TGCAGCGTCCGCACGACAGGGCTCAATCAGCCCCAGCATTTT.

CDR3 in amino acids: CASRASIATLHHQPQHF. Here the CDR3 DNA reads TGTGCCAGCAGGGCCTCAATAGCTACATTGCATCATCAGCCCCAGCATTTT. V is TRBV21-1 and J is TRBJ1-5. TRBV21-1 is described as a pseudogene. The CDR3 has 17 residues.

The chain recombines TRBV30 with TRBJ2-2; the match to TRBD1 covers 8 bases. This CDR3 region has 15 residues. Germline V gene sequence: CDR1 GTSNPN, CDR2 SVGIG (reference sequence). Trimming removed 2 bases from V and 4 bases from J; junction bases left unmatched: 6. The CDR3 coding sequence is TGTGCCTGGAGTTTCCGGGACAGGTTCACCGGGGAGCTGTTTTTT. It yields the protein CAWSFRDRFTGELFF.

This clone was observed once. As DNA, the CDR3 is TGTGCCTGGAGGGGAGGGCGGATTTTTGGGTACGAGCAGTACTTC. This encodes CAWRGGRIFGYEQYF. The gene calls are TRBV30 and TRBJ2-7; 7 bases agree with TRBD2. Germline CDR1 is GTSNPN and CDR2 is SVGIG (reference sequence). The CDR3 extends over 15 amino acids. The trim removed 3 bases at V and 4 bases at J, leaving 12 bases unmatched.

Turning to this clone: The same CDR3 also results from other DNA sequences found in this sample. This chain links TRBV19 with TRBJ1-4; no clear D gene. Trimming pared 1 base from V and 7 bases from J, leaving 10 bases between. CDR1 LNHDA and CDR2 SQIVND come from the germline V gene (reference sequence). CDR3 size: 14 residues. The CDR3 loop reads CASSIGGSGEKLFF. The DNA for the CDR3 is TGTGCCAGTAGTATAGGAGGTAGCGGTGAAAAACTGTTTTTT.

The chain carries TRBV2 and TRBJ2-1; no definite D call. V was trimmed by 8 bases and J by 4 bases, leaving 9 bases between them. The CDR3 extends over 12 amino acids. From germline, CDR1 is SNHLY and CDR2 FYNNEI. The CDR3 DNA reads TGTGCCAGCGGCGGTAATTACAATGAGCAGTTCTTC. Translating gives CASGGNYNEQFF.

The chain couples TRBV29-1 to TRBJ1-1; TRBD1 might be the D (5 bases). The V end was cut by 7 bases, the J end by 1 base, with 13 bases between. The CDR3 length is 13 residues. Germline CDR1 SQVTM, CDR2 ANQGSEA. The CDR3 nucleotides read TGCAGCGCGACAGCTATTAAGAACACTGAAGCTTTCTTT. It codes for CSATAIKNTEAFF.

The V gene is TRBV27, the J gene TRBJ1-2; D gene unclear. V lost 10 bases and J lost 8, with 14 bases in between. Per germline, CDR1 MNHEY and CDR2 SMNVEV (reference sequence). There are 11 residues in the CDR3. CDR3 loop: CATADSSGYTF. DNA of the CDR3: TGTGCCACAGCCGATTCTTCCGGCTACACCTTC.

This clone has only a few counts. The CDR3 reads CASSLEGGDEKLFF. In DNA, the CDR3 is TGTGCCAGCAGCTTGGAAGGTGGAGATGAAAAACTGTTTTTT. The chain is built from TRBV5-5 and TRBJ1-4; no firm D call. This CDR3 spans 14 amino acids. Per germline, CDR1 SGHKS and CDR2 YYEKEE (reference sequence). The V gene lost 0 bases and the J gene lost 6 bases, with 9 bases spanning the gap.

V usage is TRBV5-1 and J usage is TRBJ2-3, with unresolved D. The CDR3 runs to 14 residues. Trimming removed 4 bases from V and 1 base from J, with 10 bases in between. CDR1 SGHRS and CDR2 YFSETQ come from the germline V gene. CDR3 sequence reads: CASSPGRRTDTQYF. The CDR3 DNA is TGCGCCAGCAGCCCAGGACGCCGCACAGATACGCAGTATTTT.

A few counts support this clone. The rearrangement links TRBV7-8 to TRBJ2-7; D is ambiguous. The CDR3 runs to 14 residues. Between the trimmed V and J ends, which lost 1 base and 6 bases, there was a span of 13 bases. Germline lookup yields CDR1 SGHVS and CDR2 FQNEAQ. CDR3 loop: CASSLVAGATEQYV. CDR3 in DNA: TGTGCCAGCAGCTTAGTGGCCGGCGCAACCGAGCAGTACGTC.

The chain joins TRBV7-2 to TRBJ2-1; the D gene is possibly TRBD1 (5 bases). This CDR3 region has 13 residues. Trimming pared 1 base from V and 8 bases from J, leaving 9 bases between. Germline V gives CDR1 SGHTA, CDR2 FQGNSA. The CDR3 coding sequence is TGTGCCAGCAGCTTAGTCAGGGATTATGAGCAGTTCTTC. It translates to CASSLVRDYEQFF. The variable domain in full, completed from reference TRBV7-2 and TRBJ2-1, reads GAGVSQSPSNKVTEKGKDVELRCDPISGHTALYWYRQSLGQGLEFLIYFQGNSAPDKSGLPSDRFSAERTGGSVSTLTIQRTQQEDSAVYLCASSLVRDYEQFFGPGTRLTVL.